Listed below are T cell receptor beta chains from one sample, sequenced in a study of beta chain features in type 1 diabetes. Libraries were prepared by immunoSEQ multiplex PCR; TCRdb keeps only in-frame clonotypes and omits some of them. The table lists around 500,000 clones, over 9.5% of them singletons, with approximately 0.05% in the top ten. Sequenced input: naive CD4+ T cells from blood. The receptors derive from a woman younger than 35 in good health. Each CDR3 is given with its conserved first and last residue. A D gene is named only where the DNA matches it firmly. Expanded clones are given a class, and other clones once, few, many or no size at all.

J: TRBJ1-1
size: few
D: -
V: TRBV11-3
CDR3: CASSLDPGVNTEAFF
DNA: TGTGCCAGCAGCTTAGATCCCGGCGTGAACACTGAAGCTTTCTTT

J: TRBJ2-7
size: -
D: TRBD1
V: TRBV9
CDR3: CASSSNRGPGYEQYF
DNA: TGTGCCAGCAGCTCCAATAGGGGGCCGGGGTACGAGCAGTACTTC

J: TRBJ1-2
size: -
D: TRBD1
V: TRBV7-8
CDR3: CASSPGGVLGYTF
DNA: TGTGCCAGCAGCCCAGGGGGGGTACTTGGCTACACCTTC

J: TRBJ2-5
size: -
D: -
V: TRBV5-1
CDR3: CASSSGRMKETQYF
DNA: TGCGCCAGCAGCTCGGGACGGATGAAAGAGACCCAGTACTTC

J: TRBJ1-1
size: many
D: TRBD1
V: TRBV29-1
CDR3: CSAADREAFF
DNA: TGCAGCGCTGCGGACAGGGAAGCTTTCTTT

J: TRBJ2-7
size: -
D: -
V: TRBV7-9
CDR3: CASRKTESSYEQYF
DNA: TGTGCCAGCAGAAAGACGGAGAGCTCCTACGAGCAGTACTTC

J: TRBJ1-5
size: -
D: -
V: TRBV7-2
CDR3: CASSTGGSSQPQHF
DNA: TGTGCCAGCAGCACCGGGGGATCGTCTCAGCCCCAGCATTTT

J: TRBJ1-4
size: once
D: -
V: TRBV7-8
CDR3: CASSTREWGEKLFF
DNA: TGTGCCAGCAGCACCCGGGAGTGGGGCGAAAAACTGTTTTTT

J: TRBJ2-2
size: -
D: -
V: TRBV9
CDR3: CASSWDTGELFF
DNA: TGTGCCAGCAGTTGGGACACCGGGGAGCTGTTTTTT

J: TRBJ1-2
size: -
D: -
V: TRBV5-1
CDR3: CASSQNLQRDYGYTF
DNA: TGCGCCAGCAGCCAAAACTTACAGAGAGACTATGGCTACACCTTC

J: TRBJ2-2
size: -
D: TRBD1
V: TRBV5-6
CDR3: CASSLKGAVTGELFF
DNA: TGTGCCAGCAGCTTGAAGGGGGCGGTCACCGGGGAGCTGTTTTTT

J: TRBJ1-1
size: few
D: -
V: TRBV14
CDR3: CASSQVRGSTEAFF
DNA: TGTGCCAGCAGCCAAGTTCGTGGATCCACTGAAGCTTTCTTT

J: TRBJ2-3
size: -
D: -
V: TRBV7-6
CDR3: CASSQGRTDTQYF
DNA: TGTGCCAGCAGCCAAGGCCGCACAGATACGCAGTATTTT

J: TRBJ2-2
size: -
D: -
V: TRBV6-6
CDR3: CASSTNTGELFF
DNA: TGTGCCAGCAGTACGAACACCGGGGAGCTGTTTTTT

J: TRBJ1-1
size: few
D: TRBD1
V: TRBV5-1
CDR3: CASSLGTGNTEAFF
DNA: TGCGCCAGCAGCCTTGGGACAGGGAACACTGAAGCTTTCTTT

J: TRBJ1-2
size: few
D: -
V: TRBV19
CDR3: CASSIRQDYGYTF
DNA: TGTGCCAGTAGTATCCGGCAGGACTATGGCTACACCTTC

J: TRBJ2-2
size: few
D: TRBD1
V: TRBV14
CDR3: CASRRQGAAGELFF
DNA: TGTGCCAGCAGGAGACAGGGGGCTGCCGGGGAGCTGTTTTTT

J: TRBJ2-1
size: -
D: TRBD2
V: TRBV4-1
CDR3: CASRGLADNEQFF
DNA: TGCGCCAGCAGGGGACTAGCGGACAATGAGCAGTTCTTC

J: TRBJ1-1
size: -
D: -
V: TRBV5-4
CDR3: CASTVSQANTEAFF
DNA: TGTGCCAGCACCGTCAGCCAAGCGAACACTGAAGCTTTCTTT